Presented here are 3 T cell receptor beta chains from one specimen sequenced in a study of CD8 T cells in ankylosing spondylitis. From the 5' RACE reads, TCRdb called clonotypes with MiXCR, one entry per CDR3 protein. This table has about 270,000 distinct CDR3 sequences, about 30% appearing once. What was sequenced was blood, either unsorted or a sorted T cell fraction (not recorded which). The receptors stem from a male donor with ankylosing spondylitis or in good health (not recorded which).

A few counts support this clonotype. The chain joins TRBV27 to TRBJ2-7, with 8 positions matching TRBD1. This CDR3 contains 14 residues. The V segment lost 5 bases and the J segment 6 bases; nucleotides outside the gene matches: 9. Germline values: CDR1 MNHEY, CDR2 SMNVEV (reference sequence). CDR3 sequence reads: CASSPGTGYFEQYF. In nucleotides, the CDR3 is TGTGCCAGCAGTCCCGGGACAGGTTACTTCGAGCAGTACTTC.

The rearrangement links TRBV7-9 to TRBJ2-7; TRBD2 matches 7 bases. The CDR3 sequence is 14 residues long. The junction had 6 bases not matched to a gene; V was cut back by 5 bases and J by 2 bases. CDR1 is SEHNR and CDR2 is FQNEAQ in the germline V gene (reference sequence). The CDR3 bases are TGTGCCAGCAGCGCGGCTAGCGGCACCTACGAGCAGTACTTC. Encoded protein: CASSAASGTYEQYF.

The chain combines TRBV10-3 with TRBJ2-3; 10 bases agree with TRBD2. V lost 6 bases to trimming and J lost 5 bases; unmatched junction nucleotides: 8. The length of the CDR3 is 15 residues. Germline V gene lookup returns CDR1 ENHRY and CDR2 SYGVKD. The CDR3 bases are TGTGCCATCAGCACTAGCGGGGCCGGTGTAGATACGCAGTATTTT. It codes for CAISTSGAGVDTQYF.